The rows below give T cell receptor beta chains drawn from one sample of a study of technical replicates of blood from a few donors. Produced via immunoSEQ multiplex PCR; TCRdb's table is partial and in-frame only. In the table there are about 89,000 clones, just under 95% of which are singletons. The sequenced material came from T cells isolated from PBMCs. These receptors were obtained from a human donor in good health. CDR3s include the opening cysteine and the closing phenylalanine or tryptophan. The order of the fields is D gene, J gene, V gene, CDR3 length, clone size, CDR3 DNA, CDR3 protein. D genes are given only for firm matches. Expanded clones get a size class; other rows say once, few or many, or leave the size out.

d_gene: TRBD1; j_gene: TRBJ1-1; v_gene: TRBV23-1; len: 20; abundance: -; CDR3nt: TGCGCCAGCAGTTCAAACCTCCGGGACAGCGGAGGGGGCATGAACACTGAAGCTTTCTTT; CDR3aa: CASSSNLRDSGGGMNTEAFF
d_gene: TRBD1; j_gene: TRBJ1-1; v_gene: TRBV23-1; len: 14; abundance: -; CDR3nt: TGCGCCAGCAGTCAGGGACAGGTCAACACTGAAGCTTTCTTT; CDR3aa: CASSQGQVNTEAFF
d_gene: -; j_gene: TRBJ1-4; v_gene: TRBV19; len: 22; abundance: -; CDR3nt: TGTGCCAGTAGTATCGTCGGGCCGAAAACAGGGTATCCCTTTGCAACTAATGAAAAACTGTTTTTT; CDR3aa: CASSIVGPKTGYPFATNEKLFF
d_gene: -; j_gene: TRBJ1-1; v_gene: TRBV11-2; len: 13; abundance: -; CDR3nt: TGTGCCAGCAGCTTCGGGTTTGACACTGAAGCTTTCTTT; CDR3aa: CASSFGFDTEAFF
d_gene: TRBD1; j_gene: TRBJ1-1; v_gene: TRBV11-1; len: 13; abundance: -; CDR3nt: TGTGCCAGCAGCTTATTCAGGGGGTCTGAAGCTTTCTTT; CDR3aa: CASSLFRGSEAFF
d_gene: TRBD1; j_gene: TRBJ2-7; v_gene: TRBV7-2; len: 17; abundance: -; CDR3nt: TGTGCCAGCAGCTTAGAAATACCGGGACAGGGGTCCCACGAGCAGTACTTC; CDR3aa: CASSLEIPGQGSHEQYF
d_gene: -; j_gene: TRBJ2-3; v_gene: TRBV4-1; len: 15; abundance: -; CDR3nt: TGCGCCAGCAGCGACTACAGGGAACGGGGAGATACGCAGTATTTT; CDR3aa: CASSDYRERGDTQYF
d_gene: TRBD2; j_gene: TRBJ2-2; v_gene: TRBV5-4; len: 19; abundance: -; CDR3nt: TGTGCCAGCAGCTTGCGGCGGGGGGGTGACCCGGGGTTTACCGGGGAGCTGTTTTTT; CDR3aa: CASSLRRGGDPGFTGELFF
d_gene: TRBD1; j_gene: TRBJ1-2; v_gene: TRBV9; len: 12; abundance: -; CDR3nt: TGTGCCAGCAGCGTCACAGGGGCCGGCTACACCTTC; CDR3aa: CASSVTGAGYTF
d_gene: TRBD2; j_gene: TRBJ2-7; v_gene: TRBV4-1; len: 15; abundance: -; CDR3nt: TGCGCCAGCAGCCAGAGGACTAGCGTGATGCAGGAGCAGTACTTC; CDR3aa: CASSQRTSVMQEQYF
d_gene: TRBD1; j_gene: TRBJ1-2; v_gene: TRBV6-1; len: 13; abundance: -; CDR3nt: TGTACCAGCAGAACGGGACAGTTCTATGGCTACACCTTC; CDR3aa: CTSRTGQFYGYTF
d_gene: TRBD1; j_gene: TRBJ1-6; v_gene: TRBV6-5; len: 15; abundance: -; CDR3nt: TGTGCCAGCAGTTACTCGGGACAGTTTAATTCACCCCTCCACTTT; CDR3aa: CASSYSGQFNSPLHF
d_gene: TRBD1; j_gene: TRBJ2-7; v_gene: TRBV14; len: 14; abundance: -; CDR3nt: TGTGCCAGCAGCCAAGGAGTCAGGGGGCTCGAGCAGTACTTC; CDR3aa: CASSQGVRGLEQYF
d_gene: TRBD2; j_gene: TRBJ2-1; v_gene: TRBV10-3; len: 16; abundance: -; CDR3nt: TGTGCCATCAGTGATCAAACTAGCGGGGGGGCCTATGAGCAGTTCTTC; CDR3aa: CAISDQTSGGAYEQFF
d_gene: TRBD2; j_gene: TRBJ2-1; v_gene: TRBV18; len: 21; abundance: -; CDR3nt: TGTGCCAGCTCACCACTTCAATCTTTCCTAGCGGGGACCGAAGGATACAATGAGCAGTTCTTC; CDR3aa: CASSPLQSFLAGTEGYNEQFF
d_gene: TRBD2; j_gene: TRBJ2-1; v_gene: TRBV6-1; len: 15; abundance: -; CDR3nt: TGTGCCAGCAGTGACAGGGCGGACGGCGGGAGACCGGGGTTCTTC; CDR3aa: CASSDRADGGRPGFF
d_gene: TRBD1; j_gene: TRBJ1-1; v_gene: TRBV5-5; len: 13; abundance: -; CDR3nt: TGTGCCAGCAGCCGACAGACAGGGACTGAAGCTTTCTTT; CDR3aa: CASSRQTGTEAFF
d_gene: TRBD1; j_gene: TRBJ1-4; v_gene: TRBV23-1; len: 18; abundance: -; CDR3nt: TGCGCCAGCAATCCGGCGACAGGGACTGTGCGGACTAATGAAAAACTGTTTTTT; CDR3aa: CASNPATGTVRTNEKLFF
d_gene: TRBD2; j_gene: TRBJ2-7; v_gene: TRBV7-9; len: 15; abundance: -; CDR3nt: TGTGCCAGCAGCTTAGGTGCGGGGGGATCGGACGAGCAGTACTTC; CDR3aa: CASSLGAGGSDEQYF
d_gene: TRBD2; j_gene: TRBJ2-7; v_gene: TRBV2; len: 15; abundance: -; CDR3nt: TGTGCCAGCAGATCAGTCGCTAGCGGAGAATACGAGCAGTACTTC; CDR3aa: CASRSVASGEYEQYF
d_gene: -; j_gene: TRBJ2-7; v_gene: TRBV20-1; len: 11; abundance: once; CDR3nt: TGCAGTGCTACGGGACAATACGAGCAGTACTTC; CDR3aa: CSATGQYEQYF
d_gene: -; j_gene: TRBJ1-4; v_gene: TRBV6-5; len: 13; abundance: -; CDR3nt: TGTGCCAGCAGCACAGGGATGAGAGAAAAACTGTTTTTT; CDR3aa: CASSTGMREKLFF
d_gene: TRBD2; j_gene: TRBJ2-1; v_gene: TRBV2; len: 14; abundance: -; CDR3nt: TGTGCAGAGGGTGTTAGCGGGACCTACAATGAGCAGTTCTTC; CDR3aa: CAEGVSGTYNEQFF
d_gene: TRBD2; j_gene: TRBJ2-1; v_gene: TRBV2; len: 13; abundance: -; CDR3nt: TGTGCCGGACGGGGGGGCCCCTCCAATGAGCAGTTCTTC; CDR3aa: CAGRGGPSNEQFF
d_gene: -; j_gene: TRBJ2-3; v_gene: TRBV10-3; len: 16; abundance: -; CDR3nt: TGTGCCATCAGTGAGTCCCCAGCGGCGAGCACAGATACGCAGTATTTT; CDR3aa: CAISESPAASTDTQYF
d_gene: -; j_gene: TRBJ2-7; v_gene: TRBV21-1; len: 17; abundance: -; CDR3nt: TGTGCCAGCAGCACCCAGAGGGGGGGCGGTAGGTTCTACGAGCAGTACTTC; CDR3aa: CASSTQRGGGRFYEQYF
d_gene: -; j_gene: TRBJ2-7; v_gene: TRBV30; len: 12; abundance: once; CDR3nt: TGTGCCGTAGCACCGCAGGGCTACGAGCAGTACTTC; CDR3aa: CAVAPQGYEQYF
d_gene: -; j_gene: TRBJ2-7; v_gene: TRBV5-6; len: 13; abundance: -; CDR3nt: TGTGCCAGCAGCTTGGCGCGGGACAGACCTAGTAACTTC; CDR3aa: CASSLARDRPSNF
d_gene: -; j_gene: TRBJ2-7; v_gene: TRBV25-1; len: 16; abundance: -; CDR3nt: TGTGCCAGCAGTGAATATCTACAGGCCAGCTCCTACGAGCAGTACTTC; CDR3aa: CASSEYLQASSYEQYF
d_gene: -; j_gene: TRBJ2-1; v_gene: TRBV7-9; len: 12; abundance: -; CDR3nt: TGTGCCAGCAGCCCCCAAAGGGGGTTCCAGTTCTTC; CDR3aa: CASSPQRGFQFF
d_gene: TRBD1; j_gene: TRBJ1-5; v_gene: TRBV19; len: 13; abundance: -; CDR3nt: TGTGCCAGTGGGGCTACAGGGGAACAGCCCCAGCATTTT; CDR3aa: CASGATGEQPQHF
d_gene: -; j_gene: TRBJ1-3; v_gene: TRBV6-5; len: 15; abundance: -; CDR3nt: TGTGCCAGCAGCCACAGACAGTACTCTGGAAACACCATATATTTT; CDR3aa: CASSHRQYSGNTIYF
d_gene: -; j_gene: TRBJ1-3; v_gene: TRBV9; len: 15; abundance: -; CDR3nt: TGTGCCAGCAGCGTAGTGGGGGGACCTGGAAACACCATATATTTT; CDR3aa: CASSVVGGPGNTIYF
d_gene: -; j_gene: TRBJ1-1; v_gene: TRBV15; len: 18; abundance: -; CDR3nt: TGTGCCACCAGCAGAGATCTACCCGAGGGATCAATGAACACTGAAGCTTTCTTT; CDR3aa: CATSRDLPEGSMNTEAFF
d_gene: TRBD1; j_gene: TRBJ1-4; v_gene: TRBV5-4; len: 14; abundance: -; CDR3nt: TGTGCCAGCAGCCCTGGGACAGGGGATGAAAAACTGTTTTTT; CDR3aa: CASSPGTGDEKLFF
d_gene: TRBD1; j_gene: TRBJ1-3; v_gene: TRBV11-2; len: 15; abundance: -; CDR3nt: TGTGCCAGCAGCTCCCCGGGACAGTTCCTGAACACCATATATTTT; CDR3aa: CASSSPGQFLNTIYF
d_gene: -; j_gene: TRBJ1-2; v_gene: TRBV6-5; len: 14; abundance: once; CDR3nt: TGTGCCAGTACGAGGCAGGGCGGTTTCTATGGCTACACCTTC; CDR3aa: CASTRQGGFYGYTF
d_gene: -; j_gene: TRBJ1-5; v_gene: TRBV7-8; len: 20; abundance: -; CDR3nt: TGTGCCAGCAGCTTAGCGCGGCAGGGTTGGAATATATCGGTCTCTCAGCCCCAGCATTTT; CDR3aa: CASSLARQGWNISVSQPQHF
d_gene: -; j_gene: TRBJ1-2; v_gene: TRBV5-5; len: 16; abundance: -; CDR3nt: TGTGCCAGCAGCTTGGATGTACGGGAATCTCTCTATGGCTACACCTTC; CDR3aa: CASSLDVRESLYGYTF
d_gene: -; j_gene: TRBJ2-7; v_gene: TRBV28; len: 15; abundance: -; CDR3nt: TGTGCCAGCAGTCTACAGGGCCTGAGCTCCTACGAGCAGTACTTC; CDR3aa: CASSLQGLSSYEQYF
d_gene: -; j_gene: TRBJ2-1; v_gene: TRBV2; len: 16; abundance: -; CDR3nt: TGTGCCAGCAGTAGGGAGGGACACCAAAAGGGAAATGAGCAGTTCTTC; CDR3aa: CASSREGHQKGNEQFF
d_gene: -; j_gene: TRBJ1-4; v_gene: TRBV7-9; len: 16; abundance: -; CDR3nt: TGTGCCAGCAGCTTAGCTCAGGGGACAACTAATGAAAAACTGTTTTTT; CDR3aa: CASSLAQGTTNEKLFF
d_gene: TRBD1; j_gene: TRBJ1-5; v_gene: TRBV27; len: 16; abundance: -; CDR3nt: TGTGCCAGCAGTTTTGAGGTTCAGGGGGCTTGTCAGCCCCAGCATTTT; CDR3aa: CASSFEVQGACQPQHF
d_gene: TRBD2; j_gene: TRBJ2-3; v_gene: TRBV7-2; len: 15; abundance: -; CDR3nt: TGTGCCAGCAGCTTAGCGCTAGCGGACACAGATACGCAGTATTTT; CDR3aa: CASSLALADTDTQYF
d_gene: TRBD2; j_gene: TRBJ2-7; v_gene: TRBV10-1; len: 14; abundance: -; CDR3nt: TGCGCCAGCAGTGACTTAGCGGGAGTGCGCGAGCAGTACTTC; CDR3aa: CASSDLAGVREQYF
d_gene: TRBD2; j_gene: TRBJ2-7; v_gene: TRBV18; len: 16; abundance: -; CDR3nt: TGTGCCAGCTCACCGGAAAATAGCGGGAGTCCCTACGAGCAGTACTTC; CDR3aa: CASSPENSGSPYEQYF
d_gene: -; j_gene: TRBJ2-3; v_gene: TRBV27; len: 14; abundance: -; CDR3nt: TGTGCCAGCAGTACTTACCAGGGAACAGATACGCAGTATTTT; CDR3aa: CASSTYQGTDTQYF
d_gene: -; j_gene: TRBJ2-2; v_gene: TRBV28; len: 14; abundance: -; CDR3nt: TGTGCCAGCAGTCCCAGACAGAACACCGGGGAGCTGTTTTTT; CDR3aa: CASSPRQNTGELFF
d_gene: TRBD1; j_gene: TRBJ1-1; v_gene: TRBV6-1; len: 16; abundance: -; CDR3nt: TGTGCCAGCAGTGTTGGATCCCGGACAGGGAGGACTGAAGCTTTCTTT; CDR3aa: CASSVGSRTGRTEAFF
d_gene: -; j_gene: TRBJ1-5; v_gene: TRBV6-5; len: 14; abundance: -; CDR3nt: TGTGCCAGCCGCGACATAGCGAGCAATCAGCCCCAGCATTTT; CDR3aa: CASRDIASNQPQHF
d_gene: -; j_gene: TRBJ1-1; v_gene: TRBV6-5; len: 15; abundance: -; CDR3nt: TGTGCCAGCACGGGTTCCGCCCTCCGGTTCTCTGAAGCTTTCTTT; CDR3aa: CASTGSALRFSEAFF
d_gene: TRBD1; j_gene: TRBJ1-2; v_gene: TRBV5-1; len: 13; abundance: -; CDR3nt: TGCGCCAGCAGCTTAGGGACAGGGCATGGCTACACCTTC; CDR3aa: CASSLGTGHGYTF